This entry lists 6 T cell receptor beta chains sequenced from one sample in a study of T cells after yellow fever vaccination. TCRdb recomputed calls from the 5' RACE reads with MiXCR, one row per CDR3 protein. The repertoire holds more than 95,000 distinct CDR3 sequences, about 8.4% seen once, with under 40% in the top ten. Sequenced material: CD8+ T cells sorted from PBMCs, taken on the day of the yellow fever booster vaccination. The receptors were sampled from a man between 18 and 35 years old who received the YFV17D yellow fever vaccine.

This chain connects TRBV27 to TRBJ2-5, with 10 bases matching TRBD1. Looked up from germline, CDR1 is MNHEY and CDR2 is SMNVEV (reference sequence). Unmatched junction bases numbered 4, after V lost 7 bases and J lost 5 bases. The CDR3 is 13 amino acids. The CDR3 bases are TGTGCCAGCACTTGGACAGGGGGGGAGACCCAGTACTTC. It specifies CASTWTGGETQYF.

This clonotype was seen only a few times. V gene TRBV11-2 combines with J gene TRBJ1-2, with D hard to call. CDR3 size: 13 residues. Trimming removed 3 bases at V and 7 bases at J, with 12 bases between. Germline V gives CDR1 SGHAT, CDR2 FQNNGV. The CDR3: CASSLCRHSGYTF. In nucleotides, the CDR3 is TGTGCCAGCAGCTTGTGTAGACACTCTGGCTACACCTTC.

This chain uses TRBV10-3 with TRBJ2-5; maybe TRBD2 (6 bases). V was pared by 4 bases and J by 0 bases, with 15 bases between. Germline V CDR1 and CDR2: ENHRY, SYGVKD. This CDR3 is 16 amino acids long. The CDR3 spells CAISASGVTHQETQYF. In DNA form, the CDR3 reads TGTGCCATCAGTGCTTCGGGGGTTACCCACCAAGAGACCCAGTACTTC.

The V gene is TRBV12-3 or TRBV12-4, the J gene TRBJ1-2, with TRBD1 matching over 7 bases. The CDR3 runs to 15 residues. V trimming: 5 bases; J trimming: 7 bases; junction bases outside the gene matches: 13. CDR3 nucleotides: TGTGCCAGCAGTAACCTTTGGGACAGCCTATTTGGCTACACCTTC. Translated: CASSNLWDSLFGYTF.

The chain has TRBV28 and TRBJ2-6; D may be TRBD1 (6 bases). CDR1 MDHEN and CDR2 SYDVKM come from the germline V gene. Trimming pared 1 base from V and 1 base from J, leaving 14 bases between. The CDR3 extends over 18 amino acids. CDR3 sequence (DNA): TGTGCCAGCAGTTTATTTCAGGGGCAGACGTCTGGGGCCAACGTCCTGACTTTC. Encoded protein: CASSLFQGQTSGANVLTF.

This clonotype turned up a few times. This chain links TRBV3-1 with TRBJ2-7; 7 nucleotides match TRBD1. This CDR3 region has 13 residues. In germline, CDR1 is LGHDT, CDR2 YNNKEL (reference sequence). Trimming cost V 6 bases and J 2 bases; bases outside gene matches: 4. CDR3 sequence reads: CASSAGTAYEQYV. DNA for the CDR3: TGTGCCAGCAGTGCCGGGACAGCCTACGAGCAGTACGTC.